A single TCR beta chain is shown here with its context. Its antigen is unknown. This CDR3 is missing its conserved last phenylalanine or tryptophan, likely due to a read error. An expansion of CD8+CD57+ cells by flow cytometry had been shown in patients chosen for sequencing. Severe acquired aplastic anemia was diagnosed in all patients. TCR beta VDJ and CDR3 were profiled, and genomic DNA was the template. TCRdb passed the reads through MiXCR, listing each CDR3 protein once. The sample consists of fewer than 250,000 distinct CDR3 sequences, around 45% of them appearing once. The sample belongs to a study of CD8+CD57+ T cells in acquired aplastic anemia. Study details: Isolated CD4+ and CD8+ cells, once sorted, yielded DNA averaging roughly 3 ug.

V was trimmed by 5 bases and J by 4 bases, leaving 14 bases between them. The CDR3 totals 14 residues. Germline V gene sequence: CDR1 MNHNY, CDR2 SVGAGI (reference sequence). Whole-study results and caveats: Controls did not differ significantly from patients in CD8+ Simpson's diversity. Common to patients and controls were twenty-nine CD8+ CDR3 sequences.

The V gene is TRBV6-6, the J gene TRBJ1-1, with TRBD1 as a possible D gene (5 bases). The sample comprised sorted CD4+, CD8+, or CD8+CD57+ T cells (not recorded which) from PBMCs. The receptor's source is a human donor with aplastic anemia. CDR3 DNA: TGTGCCAGCAGTGAAGGGGACGGGGGCACTGAAGCTTTCCTT. Its protein is CASSEGDGGTEAFL.